The rows below give T cell receptor beta chains drawn from one sample of a study of blood T cell repertoires in COVID-19. Libraries were prepared by immunoSEQ multiplex PCR; TCRdb keeps only in-frame clonotypes and omits some of them. The sample lists 60,000 to 70,000 clones, 75% to 90% occurring once. Material: peripheral blood. These receptors all come from a man aged 35-49 years with COVID-19, enrolled during active disease. The CDR3 runs from the conserved cysteine through the conserved F or W. A D gene is named only where the DNA matches it firmly. Expanded clones are given a class, and other clones once, few, many or no size at all.

TRBD1	15	TRBV5-4	TRBJ2-7	NA	CASSLGQGATYEQYF	TGTGCCAGCAGCTTGGGGCAGGGGGCGACCTACGAGCAGTACTTC
TRBD1	15	TRBV5-1	TRBJ2-1	NA	CASSSGQATYNEQFF	TGCGCCAGCAGCTCCGGACAGGCCACCTACAATGAGCAGTTCTTC
NA	15	TRBV27	TRBJ2-1	NA	CASSLSGLSYNEQFF	TGTGCCAGCAGTTTATCGGGCCTCTCCTACAATGAGCAGTTCTTC
TRBD1	16	TRBV7-2	TRBJ1-2	NA	CASSLAPGQGKDGYTF	TGTGCCAGCAGCTTAGCCCCGGGACAGGGAAAGGATGGCTACACCTTC
TRBD1	13	TRBV19	TRBJ1-2	NA	CASTRTGDGGYTF	TGTGCCAGTACACGGACAGGGGACGGGGGCTACACCTTC
NA	12	TRBV6-5	TRBJ2-3	NA	CASTGDTDTQYF	TGTGCCAGCACGGGGGACACAGATACGCAGTATTTT
NA	20	TRBV18	TRBJ2-3	NA	CASSPVFPGHGRSDTDTQYF	TGTGCCAGCTCACCAGTTTTTCCGGGACACGGACGTTCAGACACAGATACGCAGTATTTT
TRBD1	13	TRBV2	TRBJ1-1	NA	CASSNRGRTEAFF	TGTGCCAGCAGCAACAGGGGGCGAACTGAAGCTTTCTTT
TRBD1	14	TRBV5-4	TRBJ2-3	NA	CASSLQGATDTQYF	TGTGCCAGCAGCTTGCAGGGGGCTACGGATACGCAGTATTTT
NA	14	TRBV5-1	TRBJ1-2	NA	CASSFGQGSDGYTF	TGCGCCAGCAGCTTCGGTCAGGGATCGGATGGCTACACCTTC
NA	13	TRBV3-1/TRBV3-2	TRBJ2-1	NA	CASSQLSVNEQFF	TGTGCCAGCAGCCAATTGTCGGTCAATGAGCAGTTCTTC
TRBD1	14	TRBV6-5	TRBJ1-6	NA	CASRTGTGDAPLHF	TGTGCCAGCAGGACCGGGACAGGGGACGCCCCCCTCCACTTT
TRBD1	17	TRBV11-3	TRBJ2-1	NA	CASSLSGQGYSYNEQFF	TGTGCCAGCAGCTTATCAGGACAGGGGTACTCCTACAATGAGCAGTTCTTC
TRBD1	18	TRBV11-2	TRBJ2-5	NA	CASSPGRGNRGQGETQYF	TGTGCCAGCAGCCCCGGGAGAGGGAACAGGGGGCAAGGAGAGACCCAGTACTTC
NA	15	TRBV5-1	TRBJ1-6	NA	CASSSQDSNNSPLHF	TGCGCCAGCAGCTCGCAGGACAGCAATAATTCACCCCTCCACTTT
TRBD2	15	TRBV6-2/TRBV6-3	TRBJ2-1	NA	CASSLAGGPSNEQFF	TGTGCCAGCAGTCTAGCGGGGGGGCCCTCCAATGAGCAGTTCTTC
NA	14	TRBV5-1	TRBJ1-1	NA	CASSLAGMNTEAFF	TGCGCCAGCAGCTTGGCAGGGATGAACACTGAAGCTTTCTTT
NA	13	TRBV5-1	TRBJ2-7	NA	CASTIDNSYEQYF	TGCGCCAGCACCATCGACAACTCCTACGAGCAGTACTTC
TRBD2	23	TRBV7-3	TRBJ2-5	many	CASSLRAPTDSATSGGGLETQYF	TGTGCCAGCAGCTTAAGGGCCCCCACGGACAGCGCGACTAGCGGGGGTGGGTTGGAGACCCAGTACTTC
TRBD2	15	TRBV20-1	TRBJ2-3	NA	CSASELAGNTDTQYF	TGCAGTGCTAGTGAACTAGCGGGTAACACAGATACGCAGTATTTT
TRBD2	16	TRBV5-1	TRBJ2-3	NA	CASSLTSGDGTDTQYF	TGCGCCAGCAGCTTGACTAGCGGGGACGGCACAGATACGCAGTATTTT
TRBD2	15	TRBV30	TRBJ2-7	NA	CAWRSRMGLSYEQYF	TGTGCCTGGAGATCTCGGATGGGACTATCCTACGAGCAGTACTTC
NA	17	TRBV23-1	TRBJ1-6	NA	CASLRASGHYYNSPLHF	TGCGCCAGCCTCCGTGCGAGCGGCCACTACTATAATTCACCCCTCCACTTT
TRBD1	15	TRBV4-2	TRBJ2-2	NA	CASKASGGNTGELFF	TGTGCCAGCAAAGCGTCAGGGGGGAACACCGGGGAGCTGTTTTTT
NA	11	TRBV2	TRBJ1-1	NA	CASSEASEAFF	TGTGCCAGCAGTGAAGCCTCTGAAGCTTTCTTT
NA	14	TRBV27	TRBJ1-2	NA	CASSLSRQHYGYTF	TGTGCCAGCAGTTTATCGAGGCAGCACTATGGCTACACCTTC
NA	16	TRBV7-9	TRBJ1-1	many	CASSFRDAGGDPEAFF	TGTGCCAGCAGCTTCCGGGACGCCGGCGGGGATCCTGAAGCTTTCTTT
NA	12	TRBV6-5	TRBJ1-5	NA	CAGGQSNQPQHF	TGTGCCGGCGGACAGAGCAATCAGCCCCAGCATTTT
NA	14	TRBV18	TRBJ2-7	NA	CASSPPSLPYEQYF	TGTGCCAGCTCACCACCGTCCCTCCCCTACGAGCAGTACTTC
NA	16	TRBV28	TRBJ1-6	NA	CASSFPQGQDNSPLHF	TGTGCCAGCAGTTTTCCCCAGGGACAAGATAATTCACCCCTCCACTTT
TRBD1	15	TRBV5-1	TRBJ1-2	NA	CASSSGQGTGYGYTF	TGCGCCAGCAGCTCCGGACAGGGAACAGGCTATGGCTACACCTTC
NA	16	TRBV6-5	TRBJ1-3	NA	CASSYSTGGNGNTIYF	TGTGCCAGCAGTTACTCTACGGGGGGCAATGGAAACACCATATATTTT
TRBD1	14	TRBV28	TRBJ1-1	once	CAISSGQGSTEAFF	TGTGCCATCTCCTCGGGACAGGGGAGCACTGAAGCTTTCTTT
TRBD2	19	TRBV10-3	TRBJ2-1	NA	CAISELGLAGSRRRNEQFF	TGTGCCATCAGTGAGTTGGGACTAGCGGGGTCTCGCCGGAGGAATGAGCAGTTCTTC
NA	14	TRBV7-9	TRBJ1-4	NA	CASSLAGHLEKLFF	TGTGCCAGCAGCTTAGCGGGCCACCTTGAAAAACTGTTTTTT
NA	14	TRBV5-1	TRBJ2-2	NA	CASSRGQDTGELFF	TGCGCCAGCAGCCGGGGACAAGACACCGGGGAGCTGTTTTTT
NA	17	TRBV19	TRBJ2-2	NA	CASIGRSGTQNTGELFF	TGTGCCAGCATAGGGAGATCGGGGACACAGAACACCGGGGAGCTGTTTTTT
NA	16	TRBV5-5	TRBJ2-3	NA	CASSFRNRAILDTQYF	TGTGCCAGCAGCTTCCGGAACAGGGCCATTTTAGATACGCAGTATTTT
TRBD1	15	TRBV6-6	TRBJ1-5	NA	CASSQGQDNNQPQHF	TGTGCCAGCAGCCAGGGACAGGATAATAATCAGCCCCAGCATTTT
NA	14	TRBV4-1	TRBJ2-2	NA	CASSQVAGTGELFF	TGCGCCAGCAGCCAAGTAGCAGGGACCGGGGAGCTGTTTTTT
NA	17	TRBV19	TRBJ1-5	NA	CASSISSVINSNQPQHF	TGTGCCAGTAGTATTTCATCGGTTATTAATAGCAATCAGCCCCAGCATTTT
NA	15	TRBV7-2	TRBJ1-3	NA	CASSLSGLSGNTIYF	TGTGCCAGCAGCTTGTCAGGTCTCTCTGGAAACACCATATATTTT
NA	14	TRBV2	TRBJ1-6	NA	CASGVRDIDSPLHF	TGTGCCAGCGGGGTCCGGGACATCGATTCACCCCTCCACTTT
NA	14	TRBV30	TRBJ1-2	NA	CAWSRSGYSTGYTF	TGTGCCTGGAGTAGGTCGGGGTACAGTACTGGCTACACCTTC